This T cell receptor beta chain was found in a study of blood T cell repertoires in COVID-19. Study context: The United States, Italy and Spain provided the acute and convalescent COVID-19 samples.

Sequenced by immunoSEQ multiplex PCR; TCRdb stores in-frame clones only, minus some. The sample lists approximately 120,000 clones, around 85% seen once, with approximately 18% in the top ten. Germline CDR1 and CDR2: MGHRA and YSYEKL. The germline V and J ends were trimmed by 4 bases and 3 bases, with 16 bases remaining between them. This CDR3 contains 16 residues. The genes are TRBV4-1 and TRBJ2-4, with D perhaps matching TRBD2 (7 bases). Specimen: peripheral blood. The source of this sequence is a man aged 25 to 40 with COVID-19, enrolled during active disease. The CDR3 coding sequence is TGCGCCAGCAGCCCGATTGGGGGGGCGAGCAAAAACATTCAGTACTTC. Protein product: CASSPIGGASKNIQYF.